What follows are 16 T cell receptor beta chains derived from one specimen sequenced in a study of blood T cell repertoires in COVID-19. Sequenced by immunoSEQ multiplex PCR; TCRdb stores in-frame clones only, minus some. The table has 200,000 to 250,000 clones, 85% seen once. Sequences were obtained from PBMCs or T cells enriched from blood (not recorded which). The receptors derive from a man aged 35 to 55 who had recovered from COVID-19.

The chain couples TRBV19 to TRBJ2-7; possible D gene TRBD2, 7 bases. Germline CDR1 is LNHDA and CDR2 is SQIVND (reference sequence). CDR3 length: 15 amino acids. V gave up 10 bases and J gave up 6 bases, with 25 bases separating them. The CDR3, as DNA: TGTGCCACCCATATGGGGGGGGCAGGATCGGGCGAGCAGTACTTC. Amino acid sequence: CATHMGGAGSGEQYF.

The V and J genes are TRBV4-1 and TRBJ1-5; the match to TRBD1 covers 9 bases. The V and J ends lost 4 bases and 2 bases, in that order; junction bases with no gene match: 6. The V gene's germline CDR1 is MGHRA and CDR2 YSYEKL. The CDR3 totals 16 residues. As DNA, the CDR3 is TGCGCCAGCAGCCCAACAGGGGGCACGGGCAATCAGCCCCAGCATTTT. It specifies CASSPTGGTGNQPQHF.

V gene TRBV18 combines with J gene TRBJ1-3, with 7 positions matching TRBD1. There are 16 residues in the CDR3. The trim removed 6 bases at V and 0 bases at J, leaving 8 bases unmatched. Germline CDR1 and CDR2: KGHSH and LQKENI. This CDR3 is CASSSSGGSSGNTIYF. CDR3 sequence (DNA): TGTGCCAGCTCGTCTTCAGGGGGAAGCTCTGGAAACACCATATATTTT.

V is TRBV5-1 and J is TRBJ1-1, with 9 bases identical to TRBD1. J was trimmed by 9 bases and V by 2 bases; bases with no gene match: 11. The CDR3 sequence is 15 residues long. The germline gives CDR1 SGHRS, CDR2 YFSETQ. The CDR3 bases are TGCGCCAGCAGCTTAGACACAGGGGGCGCCGTTAAAGCTTTCTTT. Translating gives CASSLDTGGAVKAFF.

The V call is TRBV30, the J call TRBJ2-6; 8 bases align to TRBD2. Germline V lookup: CDR1 GTSNPN, CDR2 SVGIG (reference sequence). This CDR3 has 14 amino acids. V trimming: 6 bases; J trimming: 1 base; junction bases outside the gene matches: 2. DNA of the CDR3: TGTGCCTGCACGGGGGGGTCTGGGGCCAACGTCCTGACTTTC. This translates into CACTGGSGANVLTF.

The chain employs TRBV9 and TRBJ1-2; D unresolved. V gave up 0 bases and J gave up 4 bases, with 13 bases separating them. Per germline, CDR1 SGDLS and CDR2 YYNGEE. This CDR3 contains 15 residues. The chain's CDR3 is CASSVEESGGYGYTF. In DNA, the CDR3 is TGTGCCAGCAGCGTAGAAGAGAGCGGCGGCTATGGCTACACCTTC.

The chain couples TRBV15 to TRBJ2-7; tentatively, D is TRBD1 (6 bases). The CDR3 loop spans 13 amino acids. Per germline, CDR1 LNHNV and CDR2 YYDKDF (reference sequence). Trimming removed 5 bases from V and 3 bases from J, with 11 bases in between. CDR3 in amino acids: CATSGGSYYEQYF. The DNA of the CDR3 is TGTGCCACCAGCGGGGGCAGCTACTACGAGCAGTACTTC.

The chain employs TRBV5-1 and TRBJ2-1, with 15 bases lining up with TRBD2. The length of the CDR3 is 20 residues. Germline lookup yields CDR1 SGHRS and CDR2 YFSETQ. V lost 4 bases, J lost 0 bases, and 11 bases stayed unmatched. The CDR3 protein is CASSPTGTSGRTSSYNEQFF. The CDR3 DNA is TGCGCCAGCAGCCCGACCGGGACTAGCGGGAGGACCAGCTCCTACAATGAGCAGTTCTTC.

The count of this clone is one. This rearrangement joins TRBV2 to TRBJ2-7, with 11 bases identical to TRBD2. CDR3 size: 15 residues. Unmatched junction bases numbered 5, after V lost 6 bases and J lost 1 base. Per germline, CDR1 SNHLY and CDR2 FYNNEI. Written as DNA, the CDR3 is TGTGCCAGCAGACTGACTAGCGGGATTTCCTACGAGCAGTACTTC. Translation: CASRLTSGISYEQYF. The whole variable domain, filled in from reference TRBV2 and TRBJ2-7, reads EPEVTQTPSHQVTQMGQEVILRCVPISNHLYFYWYRQILGQKVEFLVSFYNNEISEKSEIFDDQFSVERPDGSNFTLKIRSTKLEDSAMYFCASRLTSGISYEQYFGPGTRLTVT.

The V and J genes are TRBV2 and TRBJ1-6; 10 bases fit TRBD1. Trimming removed 5 bases from V and 8 bases from J; junction bases left unmatched: 6. The CDR3 extends over 15 amino acids. Looked up from germline, CDR1 is SNHLY and CDR2 is FYNNEI. The CDR3, as DNA: TGTGCCAGCAGTAGGGACAGGGGTGATGATTCACCCCTCCACTTT. It yields the protein CASSRDRGDDSPLHF.

The chain's CDR3 is CATSREGTGSNQPQHF. For the CDR3, the DNA is TGTGCCACCAGCAGAGAGGGGACAGGGAGCAATCAGCCCCAGCATTTT. The rearrangement uses TRBV15 and TRBJ1-5; 9 bases match TRBD1. The CDR3 length is 16 residues. The ends lost 0 bases at V and 1 base at J; junction bases unmatched: 1. Germline CDR1 LNHNV, CDR2 YYDKDF (reference sequence). The entire variable domain, with the rest obtained from reference TRBV15 and TRBJ1-5, is as follows: DAMVIQNPRYQVTQFGKPVTLSCSQTLNHNVMYWYQQKSSQAPKLLFHYYDKDFNNEADTPDNFQSRRPNTSFCFLDIRSPGLGDTAMYLCATSREGTGSNQPQHFGDGTRLSIL.

This chain joins TRBV24-1 and TRBJ2-1, with TRBD2 matching 11 bases. V shed 4 bases, J shed 4 bases, and the junction held 5 bases outside the gene matches. The V gene's germline CDR1 is KGHDR and CDR2 SFDVKD. The CDR3 extends over 16 amino acids. The CDR3 protein is CATSEAGLAVYNEQFF. CDR3 bases: TGTGCCACCAGTGAGGCGGGACTAGCGGTTTACAATGAGCAGTTCTTC.

J is TRBJ2-2 and V is TRBV7-2; a weak D match, TRBD1 (6 bases). The germline V gene has CDR1 SGHTA and CDR2 FQGNSA. V shed 6 bases and J shed 0 bases, with 11 bases lying between them. This CDR3 has 15 amino acids. This chain's CDR3 is CASSSGQTNTGELFF. The CDR3 DNA reads as TGTGCCAGCAGTTCCGGACAGACGAACACCGGGGAGCTGTTTTTT.

This chain uses TRBV5-4 with TRBJ1-2; D is possibly TRBD1 (5 bases). The CDR3 totals 14 residues. Germline V CDR1 and CDR2: SGHNT, YYREEE (reference sequence). The V end lost 4 bases, the J end lost 3 bases, and 13 bases lay between the germline ends. CDR3 sequence (DNA): TGTGCCAGCAGCCCGAAGGGCAGGGACTATGGCTACACCTTC. The encoded protein is CASSPKGRDYGYTF.

This clone was seen just once. V usage is TRBV5-1 and J usage is TRBJ2-3; the D is unclear. This CDR3 contains 12 residues. Germline CDR1 SGHRS, CDR2 YFSETQ. With 3 bases removed from V and 4 bases from J, the gap between germline ends came to 6 bases. CDR3 region: CASSYTPDTQYF. DNA of the CDR3: TGCGCCAGCAGCTACACCCCAGATACGCAGTATTTT. Full variable domain (missing parts from reference TRBV5-1 and TRBJ2-3): KAGVTQTPRYLIKTRGQQVTLSCSPISGHRSVSWYQQTPGQGLQFLFEYFSETQRNKGNFPGRFSGRQFSNSRSEMNVSTLELGDSALYLCASSYTPDTQYFGPGTRLTVL.

The gene calls are TRBV7-4 and TRBJ2-7; the match to TRBD2 covers 10 bases. The CDR3 is 15 amino acids. CDR1 SGHVT and CDR2 SQSDAQ come from the germline V gene. V lost 2 bases to trimming and J lost 5 bases; unmatched junction nucleotides: 6. The CDR3, as DNA: TGTGCCAGCAGCTTACTAGCGGGAGTAAACCACGAGCAGTACTTC. This gives the protein CASSLLAGVNHEQYF. Together with reference TRBV7-4 and TRBJ2-7, the CDR3 gives the full variable domain: GAGVSQSPRYKVAKRGRDVALRCDSISGHVTLYWYRQTLGQGSEVLTYSQSDAQRDKSGRPSGRFSAERPERSVSTLKIQRTEQGDSAVYLCASSLLAGVNHEQYFGPGTRLTVT.